Listed below are T cell receptor beta chains from one sample, sequenced in a study of human T cells and chemical hapten exposure. TCRdb processed the RACE reads anew with MiXCR; each CDR3 protein has one entry. The top ten hold roughly 8.2% of the sample, which has a few hundred thousand distinct CDR3 sequences, 4.5% to 7% seen once. The sample consisted of whole blood, taken in connection with sensitization to the hapten diphenylcyclopropenone (DPC). Receptor source: a woman aged 18-29 years with alopecia areata. Some clones in this sample may be carry-over from other donors' samples. Each CDR3 is given with its conserved first and last residue. D genes are given only for firm matches. Not every row has a clone size; where given, it reads once, few, many or a size class.

-	few	TRBV7-3	TRBJ2-3	TGTGCCAGCAGCAGCATTAGCACAGATACGCAGTATTTT	CASSSISTDTQYF
TRBD1	many	TRBV7-2	TRBJ2-2	TGTGCCAGCAGCTTAGCCAAAGACAGGGGTCGCACCGGGGAGCTGTTTTTT	CASSLAKDRGRTGELFF
-	many	TRBV20-1	TRBJ1-5	TGCAGTGCAAACTTAGGCAGGGACCAGCCCCAGCATTTT	CSANLGRDQPQHF
-	many	TRBV10-3	TRBJ2-3	TGTGCCATCAGTGAGGGTCAAGCCACAGATACGCAGTATTTT	CAISEGQATDTQYF
TRBD2	few	TRBV20-1	TRBJ2-7	TGCAGTGCGGCTCCTAGCGGGGGCCCACACGAGCAGTACTTC	CSAAPSGGPHEQYF
-	few	TRBV3-1	TRBJ1-1	TGTGCCAGCAGCAACGCGCCCAAAGCTAGAAACACTGAAGCTTTCTTT	CASSNAPKARNTEAFF
-	-	TRBV7-2	TRBJ2-4	TGTGCCAGCAGTCCGGGGCGTCGGGCCAAAAACATTCAGTACTTC	CASSPGRRAKNIQYF
-	few	TRBV29-1	TRBJ2-3	TGCAGCGTTAACGACAGCCCTAGCACAGATACGCAGTATTTT	CSVNDSPSTDTQYF
-	few	TRBV28	TRBJ1-6	TGTGCCAGCAGTTTAGTAACAGGGACCGTGCATTCACCCCTCCACTTT	CASSLVTGTVHSPLHF
-	many	TRBV6-2/TRBV6-3	TRBJ2-7	TGTGCCAGCAGTTCCACAGGGAGTAGGTACTTC	CASSSTGSRYF
-	-	TRBV2	TRBJ1-1	TGTGCCGGCTACTTGACGGCGAACACTGAAGCTTTCTTT	CAGYLTANTEAFF
-	few	TRBV6-2/TRBV6-3	TRBJ1-5	TGTGCCAGCAGTTACGGACCCTGGGACGCAGTTAGCAATCAGCCCCAGCATTTT	CASSYGPWDAVSNQPQHF
-	many	TRBV29-1	TRBJ2-3	TGCAGCGTTGGGCAGAACACAGATACGCAGTATTTT	CSVGQNTDTQYF
TRBD1	-	TRBV18	TRBJ2-3	TGTGCCAGCTCACCGCCTACAGGGGGATCTAGCACAGATACGCAGTATTTT	CASSPPTGGSSTDTQYF
-	few	TRBV14	TRBJ1-1	TGTGCCAGCAGCCAAGATCGTCGCTGGACTGAAGCTTTCTTT	CASSQDRRWTEAFF
TRBD1	many	TRBV20-1	TRBJ1-2	TGCAGTGCTAGCCCCCCTGAACAGGGGGCTGTTCATGGCTACACCTTC	CSASPPEQGAVHGYTF
-	-	TRBV10-3	TRBJ1-5	TGTGCCATCAGTGATGTGTCCAGGGTAGGGCAGCCCCAGCATTTT	CAISDVSRVGQPQHF
-	-	TRBV28	TRBJ1-1	TGTGCCAGCAGTTTGGAGGCGGATTTGGACACTGAAGCTTTCTTT	CASSLEADLDTEAFF
TRBD1	few	TRBV6-1	TRBJ1-1	TGTGCCAGAAATACAGGGGCCGTTCCAGCTTTCTTT	CARNTGAVPAFF
-	-	TRBV18	TRBJ2-1	TGTGCCAGCTCACTGTCCGAATACAATGAGCAGTTCTTC	CASSLSEYNEQFF
-	-	TRBV7-9	TRBJ1-1	TGTGCCAGCAGCCCAGGGCAGTCCCAAGCTTTCTTT	CASSPGQSQAFF
-	many	TRBV2	TRBJ1-5	TGTGCCAGCAGTGTTGGACAGACTACCAATCAGCCCCAGCATTTT	CASSVGQTTNQPQHF
TRBD1	many	TRBV28	TRBJ2-1	TGTGCCAGCTCCAGGGACAGTAGCTCCTACAATGAGCAGTTCTTC	CASSRDSSSYNEQFF
-	many	TRBV7-9	TRBJ2-3	TGTGCCAGCAGCTTCGGCCGATCTAGCACAGATACGCAGTATTTT	CASSFGRSSTDTQYF
TRBD2	many	TRBV4-1	TRBJ2-7	TGCGCCAGCAGCCAAGTTGGAGCGGGGGGGCCGCACGAGCAGTACTTC	CASSQVGAGGPHEQYF
-	-	TRBV13	TRBJ1-2	TGTGCCAGCAGCTCGTCTTTAAGCTACACCTTC	CASSSSLSYTF
-	many	TRBV7-3	TRBJ2-1	TGTGCCAGCAGCTTAGGGCCCGACAATGAGCAGTTCTTC	CASSLGPDNEQFF
-	-	TRBV4-3	TRBJ2-1	TGCGCCAGCAGCCAAGATCCCCCAGGTAGCTCCTACAATGAGCAGTTCTTC	CASSQDPPGSSYNEQFF
-	many	TRBV29-1	TRBJ1-2	TGCAGCGTTGAGGGGCATTCGAACTATGGCTACACCTTC	CSVEGHSNYGYTF
-	-	TRBV18	TRBJ1-1	TGTGCCAGCTCACCACCTACGACCGCCGGTGAAGCTTTCTTT	CASSPPTTAGEAFF
-	many	TRBV5-1	TRBJ1-1	TGCGCCAGCAGCTCAGAGTCTGGCACTGAAGCTTTCTTT	CASSSESGTEAFF
-	many	TRBV7-8	TRBJ2-3	TGTGCCAGCAGCGGACGACGTTTCGATACGCAGTATTTT	CASSGRRFDTQYF
-	-	TRBV6-2/TRBV6-3	TRBJ1-1	TGTGCCAGCAGTCCCCCGACCGTGTTCAATACCGAAGCTTTCTTT	CASSPPTVFNTEAFF
-	many	TRBV9	TRBJ1-2	TGTGCCAGCAGCGTAGGTGCCTTCGATGGCTACACCTTC	CASSVGAFDGYTF
-	many	TRBV12-3/TRBV12-4	TRBJ2-5	TGTGCCAGCAGTCGGGGGCCCAATCAAGAGACCCAGTACTTC	CASSRGPNQETQYF
TRBD2	few	TRBV6-6	TRBJ2-5	TGTGCCAGCAGTGACAGCGGGGGCCAAGAGACCCAGTACTTC	CASSDSGGQETQYF
TRBD2	many	TRBV15	TRBJ2-1	TGTGCCACCAGCGGGACTAGGGAAAGGGGTGAGCAGTTCTTC	CATSGTRERGEQFF
-	few	TRBV7-9	TRBJ2-6	TGTGCCAGCGGGCGTGGACAGACGTTCTCTGGGGCCAACGTCCTGACTTTC	CASGRGQTFSGANVLTF
-	many	TRBV11-1	TRBJ1-6	TGTGCCAGCAGCTTTGACACCTTGTATAATTCACCCCTCCACTTT	CASSFDTLYNSPLHF
-	-	TRBV15	TRBJ2-7	TGTGCCACCAGCAGAGTCTCGACCAAAATCGACTACGAGCAGTACTTC	CATSRVSTKIDYEQYF
TRBD1	few	TRBV11-2	TRBJ1-2	TGTGCCAGCAGCTTAGGAACAGGGGCGGATGGCTACACCTTC	CASSLGTGADGYTF
-	many	TRBV7-2	TRBJ1-2	TGTGCCAGCACCAGGGAGGCACAACGGGCAGCTAACTATGGCTACACCTTC	CASTREAQRAANYGYTF
TRBD1	many	TRBV5-1	TRBJ1-1	TGTGCCAGCAGCCGGACAGGGGGCACTGAAGCTTTCTTT	CASSRTGGTEAFF
TRBD1	many	TRBV6-1	TRBJ1-2	TGTGCCAGCAGGAGGACAGGGCTCGAAGCTAACTATGGCTACACCTTC	CASRRTGLEANYGYTF
-	-	TRBV27	TRBJ2-1	TGTGCCAGCAGTTTGTCGGGGTTCTTGGGGACCTCCCCGGACATTGAGCAGTTCTTC	CASSLSGFLGTSPDIEQFF
-	-	TRBV7-3	TRBJ2-7	TGTGCCAGCAGCCTCCAACAGGGTTTGGAGCAGTACTTC	CASSLQQGLEQYF
TRBD2	-	TRBV12-3/TRBV12-4	TRBJ2-5	TGTGCCAGCAGTCGACTTAGCGGGACTAGCGGGGGGGTAGAGGAGACCCAGTACTTC	CASSRLSGTSGGVEETQYF
TRBD1	few	TRBV6-1	TRBJ2-3	TGTGCCGTTTGGGACAGGGAGAATCAAGATACGCAGTATTTT	CAVWDRENQDTQYF
-	few	TRBV20-1	TRBJ2-3	TGCAGTGCTAGACATTCCACAGATACGCAGTATTTT	CSARHSTDTQYF
TRBD2	-	TRBV28	TRBJ2-4	TGTGCCAGCAGTTTATCTAGCGGGGGAACCAAAAACATTCAGTACTTC	CASSLSSGGTKNIQYF
TRBD1	many	TRBV6-5	TRBJ1-1	TGTGCCAGCAGTTACGAGGACAGGGGGCCTATAGCTTTCTTT	CASSYEDRGPIAFF
-	-	TRBV4-2	TRBJ1-2	TGTGCCAGCAGCCGCCCCGGCAGGATGAAGAATGGCTACACCTTC	CASSRPGRMKNGYTF
TRBD1	few	TRBV19	TRBJ1-2	TGTGCCAGTAGTAGCGGACAGGGGGCCTTCTATGGCTACACCTTC	CASSSGQGAFYGYTF
TRBD2	few	TRBV7-2	TRBJ2-5	TGTGCCAGCAGCTCTCGAACTAGCGGGGGCCTCGAGACCCAGTACTTC	CASSSRTSGGLETQYF
-	few	TRBV5-1	TRBJ1-4	TGCGCCAGCAGCTTGAGGGGACAAACGGAAGAAAAACTGTTTTTT	CASSLRGQTEEKLFF